This T cell receptor (beta chain) was profiled in a study of blood T cell repertoires in COVID-19. With 2 bases clipped from V and 3 bases from J, the junction kept 1 base outside the gene matches. Germline CDR1 and CDR2: ENHRY and SYGVKD. The CDR3 is made up of 13 amino acids. The method was immunoSEQ multiplex PCR; TCRdb's version includes in-frame clones alone and lacks a portion of them. The table has a few hundred thousand clones, roughly 86% seen once. Sequencing used peripheral blood. The chain employs TRBV10-3 and TRBJ2-7; 7 positions agree with TRBD2. The sequence came from a woman aged 45 to 65 with COVID-19, enrolled during active disease. The DNA for the CDR3 is TGTGCCATCAGTGAGGGACTAGTCTACGAGCAGTACGTC. Encoded protein: CAISEGLVYEQYV.